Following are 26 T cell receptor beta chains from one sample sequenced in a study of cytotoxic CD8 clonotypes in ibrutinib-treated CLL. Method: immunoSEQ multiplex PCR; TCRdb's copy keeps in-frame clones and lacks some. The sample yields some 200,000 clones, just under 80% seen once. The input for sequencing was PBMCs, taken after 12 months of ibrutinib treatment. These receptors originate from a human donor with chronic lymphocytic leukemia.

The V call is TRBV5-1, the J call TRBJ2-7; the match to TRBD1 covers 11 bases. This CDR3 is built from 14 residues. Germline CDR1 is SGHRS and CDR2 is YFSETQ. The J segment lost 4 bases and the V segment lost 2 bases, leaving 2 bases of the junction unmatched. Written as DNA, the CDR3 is TGCGCCAGCAGCTTCCGGGACAGGGGGTACGAGCAGTACTTC. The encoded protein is CASSFRDRGYEQYF.

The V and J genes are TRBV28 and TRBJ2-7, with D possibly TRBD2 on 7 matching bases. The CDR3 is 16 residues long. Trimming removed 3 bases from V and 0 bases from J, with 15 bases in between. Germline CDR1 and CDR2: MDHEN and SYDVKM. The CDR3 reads CASSFRGGHGSYEQYF. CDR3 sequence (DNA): TGTGCCAGCAGTTTTAGGGGGGGCCATGGCTCCTACGAGCAGTACTTC.

CDR3 nucleotide sequence: TGTGCCAGCAGCTTAGTACCGGGACCCACTGCTGAGCAGTTCTTC. Amino acid sequence: CASSLVPGPTAEQFF. J is TRBJ2-1 and V is TRBV7-9; D tentatively fits TRBD1 or TRBD2 (5 bases each). V was pared by 1 base and J by 9 bases, with 16 bases between. Looked up from germline, CDR1 is SEHNR and CDR2 is FQNEAQ (reference sequence). The CDR3 consists of 15 residues.

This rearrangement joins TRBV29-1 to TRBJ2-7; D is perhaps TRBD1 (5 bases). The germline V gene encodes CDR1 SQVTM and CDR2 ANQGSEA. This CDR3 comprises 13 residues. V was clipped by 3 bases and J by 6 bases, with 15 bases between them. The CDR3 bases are TGCAGCGTTGAGGGGCCTCGGGCCTCCGAGCAGTACTTC. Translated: CSVEGPRASEQYF.

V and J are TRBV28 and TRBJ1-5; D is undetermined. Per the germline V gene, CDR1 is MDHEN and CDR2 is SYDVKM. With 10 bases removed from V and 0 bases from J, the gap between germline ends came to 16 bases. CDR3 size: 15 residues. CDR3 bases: TGTGCCACCCTGAATCCCCTTTATAGCAATCAGCCCCAGCATTTT. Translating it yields CATLNPLYSNQPQHF. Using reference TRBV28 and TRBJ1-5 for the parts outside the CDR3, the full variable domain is DVKVTQSSRYLVKRTGEKVFLECVQDMDHENMFWYRQDPGLGLRLIYFSYDVKMKEKGDIPEGYSVSREKKERFSLILESASTNQTSMYLCATLNPLYSNQPQHFGDGTRLSIL.

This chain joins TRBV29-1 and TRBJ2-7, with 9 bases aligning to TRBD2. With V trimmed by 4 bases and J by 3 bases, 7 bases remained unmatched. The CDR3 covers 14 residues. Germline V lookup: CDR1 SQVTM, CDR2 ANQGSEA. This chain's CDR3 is CSVVGLAGYYEQYF. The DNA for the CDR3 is TGCAGCGTTGTTGGCCTAGCGGGGTACTACGAGCAGTACTTC.

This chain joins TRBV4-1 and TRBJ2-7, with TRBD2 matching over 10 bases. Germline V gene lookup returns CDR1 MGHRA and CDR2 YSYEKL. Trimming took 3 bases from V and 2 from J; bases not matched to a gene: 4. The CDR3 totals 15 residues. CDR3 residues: CASSQLAGVAYEQYF. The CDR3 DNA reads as TGCGCCAGCAGCCAGCTAGCGGGAGTCGCCTACGAGCAGTACTTC.

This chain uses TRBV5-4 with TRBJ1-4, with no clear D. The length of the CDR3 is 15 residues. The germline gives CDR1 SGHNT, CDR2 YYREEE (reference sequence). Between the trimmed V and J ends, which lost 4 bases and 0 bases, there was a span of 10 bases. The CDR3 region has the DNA TGTGCCAGCAGCCTCCAGTCCACAACTAATGAAAAACTGTTTTTT. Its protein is CASSLQSTTNEKLFF.

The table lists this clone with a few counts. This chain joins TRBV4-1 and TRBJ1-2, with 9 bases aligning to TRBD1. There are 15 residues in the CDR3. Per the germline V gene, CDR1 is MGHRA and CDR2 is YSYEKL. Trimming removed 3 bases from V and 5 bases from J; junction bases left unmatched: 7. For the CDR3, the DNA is TGCGCCAGCAGCCAGGCCGGGACAGGGCAGTATGGCTACACCTTC. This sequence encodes CASSQAGTGQYGYTF.

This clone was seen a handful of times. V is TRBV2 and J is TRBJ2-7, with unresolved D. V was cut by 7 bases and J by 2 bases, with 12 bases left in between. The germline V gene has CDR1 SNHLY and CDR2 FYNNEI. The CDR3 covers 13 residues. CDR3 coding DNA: TGTGCCAGCACATTGTCGGTCCCCTACGAGCAGTACTTC. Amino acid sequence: CASTLSVPYEQYF.

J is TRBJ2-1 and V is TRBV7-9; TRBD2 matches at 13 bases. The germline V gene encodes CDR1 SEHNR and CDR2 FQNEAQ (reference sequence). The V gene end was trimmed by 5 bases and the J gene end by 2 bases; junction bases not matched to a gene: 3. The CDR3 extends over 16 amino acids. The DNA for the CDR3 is TGTGCCAGCAGCCCTGGGACTAGCGGGGCCTACAATGAGCAGTTCTTC. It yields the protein CASSPGTSGAYNEQFF.

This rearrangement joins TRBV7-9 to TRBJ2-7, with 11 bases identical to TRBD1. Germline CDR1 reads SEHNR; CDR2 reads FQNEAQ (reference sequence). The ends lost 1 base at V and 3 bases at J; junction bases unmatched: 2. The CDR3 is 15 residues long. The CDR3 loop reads CASSLGGTGGYEQYF. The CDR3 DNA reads TGTGCCAGCAGCTTAGGCGGGACAGGGGGCTACGAGCAGTACTTC.

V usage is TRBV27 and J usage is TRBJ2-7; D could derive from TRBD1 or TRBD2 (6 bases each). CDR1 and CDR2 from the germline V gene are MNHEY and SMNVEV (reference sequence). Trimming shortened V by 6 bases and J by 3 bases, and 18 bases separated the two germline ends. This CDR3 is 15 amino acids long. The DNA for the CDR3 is TGTGCCAGCAGACTCGGGGGCGGCACTATCTACGAGCAGTACTTC. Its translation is CASRLGGGTIYEQYF.

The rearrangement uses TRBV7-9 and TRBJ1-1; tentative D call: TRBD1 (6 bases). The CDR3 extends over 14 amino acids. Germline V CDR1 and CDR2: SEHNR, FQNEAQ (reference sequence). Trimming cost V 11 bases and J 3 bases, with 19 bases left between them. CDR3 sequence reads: CAGASFAGDTEAFF. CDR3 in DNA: TGTGCCGGTGCCTCCTTTGCAGGGGACACTGAAGCTTTCTTT.

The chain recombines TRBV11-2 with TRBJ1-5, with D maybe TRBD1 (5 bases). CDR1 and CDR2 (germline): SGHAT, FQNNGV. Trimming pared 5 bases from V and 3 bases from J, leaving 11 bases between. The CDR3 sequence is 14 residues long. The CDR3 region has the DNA TGTGCCAGCAGCCTCGACAGTATCAATCAGCCCCAGCATTTT. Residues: CASSLDSINQPQHF.

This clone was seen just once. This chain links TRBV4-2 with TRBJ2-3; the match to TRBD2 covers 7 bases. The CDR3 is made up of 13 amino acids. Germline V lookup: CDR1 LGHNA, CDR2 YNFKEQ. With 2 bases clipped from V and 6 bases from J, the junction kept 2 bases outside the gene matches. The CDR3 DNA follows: TGTGCCAGCAGCCAAACTAGCGTTGATACGCAGTATTTT. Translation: CASSQTSVDTQYF.

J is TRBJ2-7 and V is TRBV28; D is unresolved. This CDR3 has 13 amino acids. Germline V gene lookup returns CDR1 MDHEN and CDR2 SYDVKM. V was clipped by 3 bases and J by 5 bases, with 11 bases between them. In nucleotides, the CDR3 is TGTGCCAGCAGTTTGGGTAGTCGCCACGAGCAGTACTTC. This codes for CASSLGSRHEQYF.

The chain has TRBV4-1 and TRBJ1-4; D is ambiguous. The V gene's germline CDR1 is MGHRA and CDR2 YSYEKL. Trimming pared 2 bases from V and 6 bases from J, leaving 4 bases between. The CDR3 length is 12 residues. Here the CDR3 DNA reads TGCGCCAGCAGCCAATTTGATGAAAAACTGTTTTTT. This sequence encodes CASSQFDEKLFF.

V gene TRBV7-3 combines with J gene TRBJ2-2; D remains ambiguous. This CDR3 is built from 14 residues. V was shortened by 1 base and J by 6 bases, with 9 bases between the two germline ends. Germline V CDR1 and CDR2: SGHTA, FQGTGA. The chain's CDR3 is CASSLIGSAGELFF. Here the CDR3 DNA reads TGTGCCAGCAGCTTAATTGGTTCGGCCGGGGAGCTGTTTTTT.

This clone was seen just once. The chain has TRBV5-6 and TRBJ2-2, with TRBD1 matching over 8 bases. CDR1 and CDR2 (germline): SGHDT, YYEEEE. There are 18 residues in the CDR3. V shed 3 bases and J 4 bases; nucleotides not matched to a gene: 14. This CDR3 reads CASSSTPPGGDGTGELFF. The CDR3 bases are TGTGCCAGCAGCTCCACCCCCCCAGGGGGCGACGGCACCGGGGAGCTGTTTTTT.

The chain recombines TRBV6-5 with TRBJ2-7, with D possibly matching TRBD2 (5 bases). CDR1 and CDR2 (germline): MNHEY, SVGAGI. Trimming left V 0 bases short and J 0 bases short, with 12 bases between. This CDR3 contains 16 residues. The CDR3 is CASSYSGGYSSYEQYF. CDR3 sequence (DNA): TGTGCCAGCAGTTACTCGGGCGGGTACAGCTCCTACGAGCAGTACTTC.

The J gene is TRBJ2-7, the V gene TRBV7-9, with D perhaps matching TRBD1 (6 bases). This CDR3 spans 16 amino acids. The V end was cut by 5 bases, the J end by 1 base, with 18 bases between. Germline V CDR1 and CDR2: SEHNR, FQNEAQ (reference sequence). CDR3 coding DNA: TGTGCCAGCAGCCCAGGGGCCGGGGCTATGTCCTACGAGCAGTACTTC. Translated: CASSPGAGAMSYEQYF.

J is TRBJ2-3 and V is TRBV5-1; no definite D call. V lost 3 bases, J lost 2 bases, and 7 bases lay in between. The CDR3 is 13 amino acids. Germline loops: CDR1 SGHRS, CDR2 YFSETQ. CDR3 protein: CASSWQLTDTQYF. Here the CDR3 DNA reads TGCGCCAGCAGCTGGCAGCTCACAGATACGCAGTATTTT. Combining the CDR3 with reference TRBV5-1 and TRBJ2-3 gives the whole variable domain KAGVTQTPRYLIKTRGQQVTLSCSPISGHRSVSWYQQTPGQGLQFLFEYFSETQRNKGNFPGRFSGRQFSNSRSEMNVSTLELGDSALYLCASSWQLTDTQYFGPGTRLTVL.

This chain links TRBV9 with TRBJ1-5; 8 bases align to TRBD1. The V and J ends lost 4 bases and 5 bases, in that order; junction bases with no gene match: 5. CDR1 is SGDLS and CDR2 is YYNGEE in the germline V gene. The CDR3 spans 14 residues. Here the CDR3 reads CASSLGTGDQPQHF. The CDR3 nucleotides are TGTGCCAGCAGCCTGGGGACAGGAGATCAGCCCCAGCATTTT.

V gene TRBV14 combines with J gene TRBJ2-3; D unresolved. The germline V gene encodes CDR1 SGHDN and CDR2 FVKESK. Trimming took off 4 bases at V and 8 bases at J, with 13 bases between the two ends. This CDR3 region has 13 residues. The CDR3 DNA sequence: TGTGCCAGCAGCCTGGGTCCGGGCCCTACGCAGTATTTT. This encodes CASSLGPGPTQYF. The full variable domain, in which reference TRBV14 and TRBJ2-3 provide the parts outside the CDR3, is EAGVTQFPSHSVIEKGQTVTLRCDPISGHDNLYWYRRVMGKEIKFLLHFVKESKQDESGMPNNRFLAERTGGTYSTLKVQPAELEDSGVYFCASSLGPGPTQYFGPGTRLTVL.

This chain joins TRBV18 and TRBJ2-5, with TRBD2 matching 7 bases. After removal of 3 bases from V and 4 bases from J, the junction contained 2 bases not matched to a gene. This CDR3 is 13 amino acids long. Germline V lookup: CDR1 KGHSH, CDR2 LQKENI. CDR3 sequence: CASSPGGTETQYF. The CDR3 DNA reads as TGTGCCAGCTCACCCGGGGGGACAGAGACCCAGTACTTC.